This section outlines one T cell receptor (beta chain) sequence together with its context. Its antigen remains unidentified. This entry comes from a study of early T cells in non-severe SARS-CoV-2 infection. Across the study: Unsorted whole-blood RNA was sequenced in bulk, leaving chains unpaired. Study outcomes and limitations: The VDJdb matching leaned toward anti-spike CD8 responses and overlooked private and CD4 specificities.

Germline loops: CDR1 DFQATT, CDR2 SNEGSKA (reference sequence). V lost 0 bases and J 3 bases, leaving 11 bases between the germline ends. The CDR3 contains 14 residues. In the library, individual cDNA molecules carried attached unique molecular identifiers. TCRdb reprocessed the 5' RACE reads with MiXCR, giving one entry per CDR3 protein. The table has some 25,000 distinct CDR3 sequences, 5% to 6.5% seen once; the top ten hold over 0.9%. Sequencing was done on a sample of whole blood. The receptor comes from an adult who was a healthcare worker with PCR-confirmed SARS-CoV-2 infection or an uninfected control (not recorded which). V is TRBV20-1 and J is TRBJ1-1, with D hard to call. The CDR3 DNA is TGCAGTGCTAGAGATCTCTGGAGGGACACTGAAGCTTTCTTT. It is translated as CSARDLWRDTEAFF.